This T cell receptor beta chain was identified in a study of CD8+CD57+ T cells in acquired aplastic anemia. Study-wide context: Sorting CD4+ and CD8+ cells gave DNA averaging about 2.9 ug. Overall study results and limits: About 29 shared CD8+ CDR3s appeared highly expressed within patients' immunodominant clones.

Profiling of TCR beta VDJ combinations and CDR3 sequences used genomic DNA as template. TCRdb passed the reads through MiXCR, listing each CDR3 protein once. The data hold 150,000 to 200,000 distinct CDR3 sequences, with roughly 45% observed a single time. This clonotype was recorded at least ten times. Antigen: not known. Individuals selected for sequencing had exhibited CD8+CD57+ cell expansion on flow cytometry. Severe acquired aplastic anemia was the diagnosis recorded for all patients. Each patient gave a blood sample that was collected before any therapy had been received. This receptor was taken from a human donor with aplastic anemia. Sequencing input: sorted CD4+, CD8+, or CD8+CD57+ T cells (not recorded which) from PBMCs.

The CDR3 nucleotides read TGCAGTGCTAGCGTCATGCCAGGGGAAGGCACAGATACGCAGTATTTT. Its protein is CSASVMPGEGTDTQYF. This chain connects TRBV20-1 to TRBJ2-3; TRBD1 is a possible D gene (6 bases). Germline CDR1 reads DFQATT; CDR2 reads SNEGSKA (reference sequence). V lost 3 bases to trimming and J lost 1 base, with 17 bases between them. The CDR3 is 16 amino acids.